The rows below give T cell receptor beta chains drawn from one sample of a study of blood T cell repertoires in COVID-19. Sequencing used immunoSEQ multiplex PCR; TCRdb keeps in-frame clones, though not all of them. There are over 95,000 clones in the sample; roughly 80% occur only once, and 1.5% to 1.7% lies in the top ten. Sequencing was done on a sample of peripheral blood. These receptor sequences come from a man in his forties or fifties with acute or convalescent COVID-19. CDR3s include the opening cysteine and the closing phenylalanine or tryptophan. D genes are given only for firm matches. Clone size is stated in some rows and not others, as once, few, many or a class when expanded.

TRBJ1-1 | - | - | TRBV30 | CACLLKTGNTEAFF | TGTGCCTGCCTATTGAAGACTGGGAACACTGAAGCTTTCTTT
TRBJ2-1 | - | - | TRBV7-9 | CASSPRGGGRGNEQFF | TGTGCCAGCAGCCCAAGGGGGGGAGGTCGTGGCAATGAGCAGTTCTTC
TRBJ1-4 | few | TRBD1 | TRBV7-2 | CASSSGGFWAEKLFF | TGTGCCAGCAGTTCAGGGGGTTTCTGGGCTGAAAAACTGTTTTTT
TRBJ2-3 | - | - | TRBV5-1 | CASSLVGGTGDTQYF | TGCGCCAGCAGCTTGGTGGGGGGGACAGGAGATACGCAGTATTTT
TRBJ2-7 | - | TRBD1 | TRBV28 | CASSPVGQLYEQYF | TGTGCCAGCAGCCCTGTGGGACAGCTCTACGAGCAGTACTTC
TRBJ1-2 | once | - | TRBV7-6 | CASSHPAGPPF | TGTGCCAGCAGCCACCCCGCAGGGCCACCTTTC
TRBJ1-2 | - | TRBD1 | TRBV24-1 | CATSPRDRRYGYTF | TGTGCCACCAGTCCCCGGGACAGGAGATATGGCTACACCTTC
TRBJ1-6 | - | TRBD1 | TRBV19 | CASSRLSPGQGWSGNSPLHF | TGTGCCAGTAGCCGCCTAAGTCCCGGACAGGGATGGAGCGGAAATTCACCCCTCCACTTT
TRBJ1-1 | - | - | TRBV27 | CASSLSGSTEAFF | TGTGCCAGCAGTCTATCAGGGAGCACTGAAGCTTTCTTT
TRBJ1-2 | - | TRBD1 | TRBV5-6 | CASSLRWVQGSHGYTF | TGTGCCAGCAGCTTGCGGTGGGTACAGGGGTCTCATGGCTACACCTTC
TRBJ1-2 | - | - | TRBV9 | CASSVSLRQGIDYGYTF | TGTGCCAGCAGCGTTTCCCTCCGGCAGGGGATCGACTATGGCTACACCTTC
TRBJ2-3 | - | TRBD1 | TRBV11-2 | CASSLNTGGDQAFVTQYF | TGTGCCAGCAGCTTAAACACAGGGGGCGACCAAGCTTTTGTTACGCAGTATTTT
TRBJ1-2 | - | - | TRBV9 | CASSVGNPTVYGYTF | TGTGCCAGCAGCGTGGGCAACCCGACGGTCTATGGCTACACCTTC
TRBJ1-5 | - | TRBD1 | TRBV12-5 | CASGFGYRGDNQPQHF | TGTGCTAGTGGTTTCGGTTACAGGGGTGACAATCAGCCCCAGCATTTT
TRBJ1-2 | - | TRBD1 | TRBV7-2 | CASSSGQGEVYGYTF | TGTGCCAGCAGCTCCGGACAGGGGGAAGTCTATGGCTACACCTTC
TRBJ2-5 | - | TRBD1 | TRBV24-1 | CATSDLGTGVLQETQYF | TGTGCCACCAGTGATTTAGGGACAGGGGTCCTCCAAGAGACCCAGTACTTC
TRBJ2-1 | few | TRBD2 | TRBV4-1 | CASSQGRLAGRNEQFF | TGCGCCAGCAGCCAAGGGCGGCTAGCGGGGCGGAATGAGCAGTTCTTC
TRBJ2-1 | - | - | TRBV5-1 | CASSLGGSDEQFF | TGCGCCAGCAGCTTAGGAGGGAGCGATGAGCAGTTCTTC
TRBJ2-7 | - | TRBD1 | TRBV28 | CASSPPGTGAEQYF | TGTGCCAGCAGTCCCCCCGGGACAGGGGCCGAGCAGTACTTC
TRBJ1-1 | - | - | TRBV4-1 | CASSLRGGNTEAFF | TGCGCCAGCAGCCTCCGGGGGGGAAACACTGAAGCTTTCTTT
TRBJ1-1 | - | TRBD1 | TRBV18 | CASSPGTANTEAFF | TGTGCCAGCTCCCCCGGGACAGCCAACACTGAAGCTTTCTTT
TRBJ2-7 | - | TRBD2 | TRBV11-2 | CASSLDTGAGEQYF | TGTGCCAGCAGCTTAGATACCGGAGCGGGGGAGCAGTACTTC
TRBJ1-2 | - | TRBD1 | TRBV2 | CASSRQGAGNYGYTF | TGTGCCAGCAGTAGACAGGGGGCTGGTAACTATGGCTACACCTTC
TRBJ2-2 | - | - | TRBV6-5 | CASKPGHANTGELFF | TGTGCCAGCAAACCGGGACACGCGAACACCGGGGAGCTGTTTTTT
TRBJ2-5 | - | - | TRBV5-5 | CASSLGLINSYQETQYF | TGTGCCAGCAGCTTGGGACTCATAAACTCGTACCAAGAGACCCAGTACTTC
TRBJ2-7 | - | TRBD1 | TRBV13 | CASSIRDSKYEQYF | TGTGCCAGCAGCATCCGGGACAGCAAATACGAGCAGTACTTC